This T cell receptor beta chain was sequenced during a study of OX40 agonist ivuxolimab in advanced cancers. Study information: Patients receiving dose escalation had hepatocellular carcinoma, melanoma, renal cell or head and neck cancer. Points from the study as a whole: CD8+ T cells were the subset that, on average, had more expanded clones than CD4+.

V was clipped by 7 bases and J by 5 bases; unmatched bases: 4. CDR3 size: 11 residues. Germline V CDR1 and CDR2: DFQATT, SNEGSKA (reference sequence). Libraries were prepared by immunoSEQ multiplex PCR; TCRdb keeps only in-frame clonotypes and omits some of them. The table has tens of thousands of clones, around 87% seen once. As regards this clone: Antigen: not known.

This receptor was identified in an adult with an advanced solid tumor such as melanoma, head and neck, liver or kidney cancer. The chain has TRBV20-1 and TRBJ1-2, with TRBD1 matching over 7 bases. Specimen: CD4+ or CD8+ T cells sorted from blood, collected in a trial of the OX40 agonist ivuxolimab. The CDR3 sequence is CSVQGLYGYTF. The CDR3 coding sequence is TGCAGTGTACAGGGGTTGTATGGCTACACCTTC.